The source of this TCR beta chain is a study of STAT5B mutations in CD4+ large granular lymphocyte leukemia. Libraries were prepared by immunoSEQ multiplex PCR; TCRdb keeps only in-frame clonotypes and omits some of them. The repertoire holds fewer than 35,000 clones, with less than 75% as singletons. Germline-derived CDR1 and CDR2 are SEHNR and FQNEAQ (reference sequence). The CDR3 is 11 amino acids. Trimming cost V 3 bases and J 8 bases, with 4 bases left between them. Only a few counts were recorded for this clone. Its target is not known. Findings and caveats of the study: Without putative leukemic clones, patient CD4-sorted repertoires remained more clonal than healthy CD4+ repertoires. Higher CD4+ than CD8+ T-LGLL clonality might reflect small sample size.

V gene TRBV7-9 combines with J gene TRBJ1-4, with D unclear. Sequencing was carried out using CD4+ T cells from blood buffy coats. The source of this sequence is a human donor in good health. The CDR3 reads CASSFGEKLFF. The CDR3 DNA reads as TGTGCCAGCAGCTTTGGAGAAAAACTGTTTTTT.